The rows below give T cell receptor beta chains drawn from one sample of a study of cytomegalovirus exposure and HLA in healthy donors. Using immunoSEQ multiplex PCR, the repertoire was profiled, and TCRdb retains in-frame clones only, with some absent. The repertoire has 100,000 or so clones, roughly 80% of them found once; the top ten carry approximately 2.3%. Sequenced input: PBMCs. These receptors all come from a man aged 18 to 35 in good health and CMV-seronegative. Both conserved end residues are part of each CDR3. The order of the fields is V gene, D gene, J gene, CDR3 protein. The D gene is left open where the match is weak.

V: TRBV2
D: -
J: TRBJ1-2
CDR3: CASSDDGTGNYGYTF

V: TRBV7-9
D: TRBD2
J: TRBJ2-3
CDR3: CASSSFPGLADTDTQYF

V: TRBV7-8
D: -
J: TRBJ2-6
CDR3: CASLSGANVLTF

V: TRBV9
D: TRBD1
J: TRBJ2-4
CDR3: CASSATGQQNIQYF

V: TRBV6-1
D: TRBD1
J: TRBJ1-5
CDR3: CALGVGQGSNQPQHF

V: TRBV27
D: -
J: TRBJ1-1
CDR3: CASSLSQGNTEAFF

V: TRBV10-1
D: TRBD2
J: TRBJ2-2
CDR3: CASSELAETSGNGELFF

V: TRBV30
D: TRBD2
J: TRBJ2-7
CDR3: CAWPGLAGGPTYEQYF

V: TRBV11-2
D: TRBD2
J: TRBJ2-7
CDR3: CASIKEGGAGGIYEQYF

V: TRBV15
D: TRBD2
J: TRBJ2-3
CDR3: CATKLAGVDTQYF

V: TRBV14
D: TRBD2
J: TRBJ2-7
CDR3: CASSPLAGVYEQYF

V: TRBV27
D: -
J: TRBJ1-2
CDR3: CASSLVEGSSGYTF

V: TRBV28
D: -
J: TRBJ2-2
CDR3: CASSLEVLNTGELFF

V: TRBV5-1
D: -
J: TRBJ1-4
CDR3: CASRPSVAANEKLFF

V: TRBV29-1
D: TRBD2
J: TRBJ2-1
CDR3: CSVGGGSYYNEQFF

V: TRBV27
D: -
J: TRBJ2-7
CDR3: CATGTGPYEQYF

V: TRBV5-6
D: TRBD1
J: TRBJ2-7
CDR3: CASRLGQGTSYEQYF

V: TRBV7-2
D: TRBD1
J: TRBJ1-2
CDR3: CASSEDRGKFYGYTF

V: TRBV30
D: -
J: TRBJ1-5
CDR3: CAWRTQAGSQHF

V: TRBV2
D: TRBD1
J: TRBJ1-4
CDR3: CASRGTDSNEKLFF

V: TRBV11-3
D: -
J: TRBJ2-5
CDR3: CASSQGGGRETQYF

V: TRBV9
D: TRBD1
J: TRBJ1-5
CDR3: CASSRTGGADQPQHF

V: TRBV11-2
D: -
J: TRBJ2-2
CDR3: CASTPFTPTGELFF

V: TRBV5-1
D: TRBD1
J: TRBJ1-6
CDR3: CASSQQTGDYNSPLHF

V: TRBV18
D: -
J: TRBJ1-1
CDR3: CASSPMTGTEAFF

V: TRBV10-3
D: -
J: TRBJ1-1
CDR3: CAIGPVNTEAFF

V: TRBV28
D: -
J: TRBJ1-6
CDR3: CASSSGSGGLGSPLHF

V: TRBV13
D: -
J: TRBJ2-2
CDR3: CASSLIRNTGELFF

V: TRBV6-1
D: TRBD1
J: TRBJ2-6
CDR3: CASSGGGFSGANVLTF

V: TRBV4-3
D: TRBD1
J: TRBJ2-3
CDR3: CASSPGTGWDTQYF

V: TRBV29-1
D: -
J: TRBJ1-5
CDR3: CSVADGLLGNQPQHF

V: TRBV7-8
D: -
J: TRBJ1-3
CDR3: CASSPDPRGGNTIYF

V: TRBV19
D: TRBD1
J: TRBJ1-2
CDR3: CASLPGQGFYYGYTF

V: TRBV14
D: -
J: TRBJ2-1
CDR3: CASSPRSGYEQFF

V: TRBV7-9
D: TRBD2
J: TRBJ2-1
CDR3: CASSFFLRLASNEQFF

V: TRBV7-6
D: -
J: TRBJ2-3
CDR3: CASSLSAIYTQYF

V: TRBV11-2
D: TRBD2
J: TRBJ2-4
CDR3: CASSLEWGAGSIQYF

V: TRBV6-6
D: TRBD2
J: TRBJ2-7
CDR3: CASSYIRDYPYEQYF

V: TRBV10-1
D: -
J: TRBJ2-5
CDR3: CATSVVQYF

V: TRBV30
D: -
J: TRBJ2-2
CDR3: CAWSDRGGELFF

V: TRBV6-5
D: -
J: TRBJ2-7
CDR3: CASSYRGSYEQYF

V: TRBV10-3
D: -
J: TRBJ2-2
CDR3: CAISDAPETGELFF

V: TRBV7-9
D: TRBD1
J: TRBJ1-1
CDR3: CASSQDRGTEAFF

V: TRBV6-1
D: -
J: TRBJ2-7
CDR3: CASSVGLYSYEQYF

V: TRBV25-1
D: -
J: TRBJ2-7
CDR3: CASSAPVGAGSYEQYF

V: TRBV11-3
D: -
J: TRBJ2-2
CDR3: CASSLSTGELFF

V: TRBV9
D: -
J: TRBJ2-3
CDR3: CASSAQRWGRSDTDTQYF

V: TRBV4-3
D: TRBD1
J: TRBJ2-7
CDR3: CASSQQGQGTYEQYF

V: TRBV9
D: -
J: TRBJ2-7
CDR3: CASSFRPGQNYEQYF

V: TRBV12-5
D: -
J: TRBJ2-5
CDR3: CASGLGLGQKETQYF

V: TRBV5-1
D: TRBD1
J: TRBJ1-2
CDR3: CASSSGTAVVYGYTF

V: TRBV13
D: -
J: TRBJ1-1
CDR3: CAISRGGGTEAFF

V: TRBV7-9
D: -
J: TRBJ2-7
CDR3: CASTHGGADSEQYF

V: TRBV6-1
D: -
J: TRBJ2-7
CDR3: CASKITQGAEQYF

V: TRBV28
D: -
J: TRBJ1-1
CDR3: CASSTRVNTEAFF

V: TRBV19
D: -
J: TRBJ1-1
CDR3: CASSSEGGMNTEAFF

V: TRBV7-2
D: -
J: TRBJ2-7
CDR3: CASSIRDTGRIHEQYF

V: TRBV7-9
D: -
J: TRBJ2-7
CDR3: CASSLPPMYEQYF

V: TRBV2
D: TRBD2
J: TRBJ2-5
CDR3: CASRGILAGGQETQYF

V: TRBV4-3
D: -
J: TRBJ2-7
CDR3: CASSQVRSEQYF